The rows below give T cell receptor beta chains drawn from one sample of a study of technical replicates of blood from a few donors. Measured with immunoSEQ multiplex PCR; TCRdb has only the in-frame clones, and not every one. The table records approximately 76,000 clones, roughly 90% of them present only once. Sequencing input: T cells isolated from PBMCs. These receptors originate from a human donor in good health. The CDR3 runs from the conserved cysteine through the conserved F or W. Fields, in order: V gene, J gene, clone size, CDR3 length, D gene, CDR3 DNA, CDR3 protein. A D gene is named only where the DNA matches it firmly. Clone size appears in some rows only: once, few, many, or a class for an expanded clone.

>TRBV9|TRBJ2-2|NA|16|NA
TGTGCCAGCAGCGTAGTATCTGTTGGGGGCGCCGGGGAGCTGTTTTTT
CASSVVSVGGAGELFF
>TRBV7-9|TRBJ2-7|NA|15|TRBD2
TGTGCCAGCAGCCCCCCTTTAGCGGGAGAGTACGAGCAGTACTTC
CASSPPLAGEYEQYF
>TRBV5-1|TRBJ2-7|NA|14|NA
TGCGCCAGCAGCTTGCAACACAGGGCTGGCGAGCAGTACTTC
CASSLQHRAGEQYF
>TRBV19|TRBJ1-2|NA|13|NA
TGTGCCAGTACCACCGGGGGAAGGGATGGCTACACCTTC
CASTTGGRDGYTF
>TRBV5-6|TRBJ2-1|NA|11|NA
TGTGCCAGCAGCCTTTACAGGGTCGAGTTCTTC
CASSLYRVEFF
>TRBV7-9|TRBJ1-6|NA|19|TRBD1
TGTGCCAGCACCCTAGGGGGCAGGGGCGAGTGGGCCTATAATTCACCCCTCCACTTT
CASTLGGRGEWAYNSPLHF
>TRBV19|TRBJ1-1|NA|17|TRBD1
TGTGCCAGTTTCCCGGGACAGGGGAGGTCTCGGCGGACTGAAGCTTTCTTT
CASFPGQGRSRRTEAFF
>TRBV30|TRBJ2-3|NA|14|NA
TGTGCCTGGAGTGTTTCAGGGAGCACAGATACGCAGTATTTT
CAWSVSGSTDTQYF
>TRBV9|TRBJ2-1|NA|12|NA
TGTGCCAGCAGCGTAGCGGGGGTTGAGCAGTTCTTC
CASSVAGVEQFF
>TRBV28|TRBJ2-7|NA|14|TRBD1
TGTGCCAGCAGAACCAGGGGGCGCGGTCCCGAGCAGTACTTC
CASRTRGRGPEQYF
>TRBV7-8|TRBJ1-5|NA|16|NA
TGTGCCAGCAGTCTCCGAGCAATAACTAGCAATCAGCCCCAGCATTTT
CASSLRAITSNQPQHF
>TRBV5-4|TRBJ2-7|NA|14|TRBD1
TGTGCCAGCAGCTTAGGGGGACAGGATTACGAGCAGTACTTC
CASSLGGQDYEQYF
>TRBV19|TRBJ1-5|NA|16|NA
TGTGCCAGTAGTACGCTGGGCAGGGATATAGGTCAGCCCCAGCATTTT
CASSTLGRDIGQPQHF
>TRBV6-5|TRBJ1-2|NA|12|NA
TGTGCCAGCAGTTACTCAGGGGATGGCTACACCTTC
CASSYSGDGYTF
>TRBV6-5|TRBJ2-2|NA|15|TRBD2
TGTGCCAGCACCTGGACTAGCGGGAACACCGGGGAGCTGTTTTTT
CASTWTSGNTGELFF
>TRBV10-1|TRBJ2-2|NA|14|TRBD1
TGCGCCAGCAGTGACGGACAGGGGGCCGGGGAGCTGTTTTTT
CASSDGQGAGELFF
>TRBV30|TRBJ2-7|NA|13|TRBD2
TGTGCCTGGGGACACCAAGCGGGGGTCGAGCAGTACTTC
CAWGHQAGVEQYF
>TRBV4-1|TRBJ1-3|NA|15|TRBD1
TGCGCCAGCAGCCAAGACTGGGACAGAGGAAACACCATATATTTT
CASSQDWDRGNTIYF
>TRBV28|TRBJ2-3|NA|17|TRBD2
TGTGCCAGCAGTTCGCGAACCCTAGCGGGAGCGGCAGATACGCAGTATTTT
CASSSRTLAGAADTQYF
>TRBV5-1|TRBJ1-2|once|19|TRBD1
TGCGCCAGCAGCTTGGTAGCTTGGACTCTCCGGGACAGGGAGTATGGCTACACCTTC
CASSLVAWTLRDREYGYTF
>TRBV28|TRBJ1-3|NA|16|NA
TGTGCCAGCAGTTTATGGGGGGCCTTCTCTGGAAACACCATATATTTT
CASSLWGAFSGNTIYF
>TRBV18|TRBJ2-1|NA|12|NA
TGTGCCAGCTCACCAACAGGGAATGAGCAGTTCTTC
CASSPTGNEQFF
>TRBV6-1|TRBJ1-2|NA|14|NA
TGTGCCAGCAGTGATAGGGGGGGGCCCTATGGCTACACCTTC
CASSDRGGPYGYTF